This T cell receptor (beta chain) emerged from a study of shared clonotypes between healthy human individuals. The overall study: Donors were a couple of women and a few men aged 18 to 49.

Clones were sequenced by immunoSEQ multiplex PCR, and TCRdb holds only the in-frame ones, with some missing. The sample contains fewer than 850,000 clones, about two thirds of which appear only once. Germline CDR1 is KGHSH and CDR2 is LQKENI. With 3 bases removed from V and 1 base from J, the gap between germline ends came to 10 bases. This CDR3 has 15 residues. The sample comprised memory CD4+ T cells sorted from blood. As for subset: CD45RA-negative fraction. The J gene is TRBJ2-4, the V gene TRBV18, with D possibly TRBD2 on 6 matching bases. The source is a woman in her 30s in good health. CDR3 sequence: CASSPLEGAKNIQYF. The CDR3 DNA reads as TGTGCCAGCTCACCTCTGGAGGGGGCCAAAAACATTCAGTACTTC.